This passage covers 17 T cell receptor beta chains from one sample sequenced in a study of cytomegalovirus exposure and HLA in healthy donors. Produced via immunoSEQ multiplex PCR; TCRdb's table is partial and in-frame only. The data hold approximately 270,000 clones, with about 90% observed a single time. Sequenced material: PBMCs. All receptors derive from a woman between 18 and 29 years old in good health and CMV-seronegative.

The CDR3 loop is CASSVGASEAFF. CDR3 DNA: TGTGCCAGTAGCGTAGGGGCTTCCGAAGCTTTCTTT. The J gene is TRBJ1-1, the V gene TRBV19; D may be TRBD1 (5 bases). V was clipped by 6 bases and J by 8 bases, with 13 bases between them. The V gene's germline CDR1 is LNHDA and CDR2 SQIVND (reference sequence). This CDR3 is built from 12 residues.

V is TRBV10-1 and J is TRBJ2-5; TRBD2 aligns across 7 bases. The CDR3 consists of 16 residues. The V gene's germline CDR1 is WNHNN and CDR2 SYGVQD (reference sequence). V lost 6 bases and J lost 0; bases outside the gene matches: 10. DNA for the CDR3: TGCGCCAGCAGCGCCGGCCTAGCGGCGAACCAAGAGACCCAGTACTTC. Its translation is CASSAGLAANQETQYF.

The chain carries TRBV5-6 and TRBJ2-5; 8 bases line up with TRBD2. The germline CDR1 and CDR2 sequences are SGHDT and YYEEEE. The CDR3 runs to 14 residues. V was clipped by 5 bases and J by 5 bases; unmatched bases: 8. This chain's CDR3 is CASSLRGGPETQYF. CDR3 nucleotides: TGTGCCAGCAGTCTCCGGGGGGGGCCTGAGACCCAGTACTTC.

The chain couples TRBV15 to TRBJ2-3, with TRBD2 matching over 13 bases. The V and J ends lost 8 bases and 3 bases, in that order; junction bases with no gene match: 8. Germline loops: CDR1 LNHNV, CDR2 YYDKDF (reference sequence). This CDR3 is built from 16 residues. The CDR3 loop is CATDSGTSGATDTQYF. The DNA for the CDR3 is TGTGCCACCGATTCCGGGACTAGCGGGGCGACAGATACGCAGTATTTT.

The gene calls are TRBV20-1 and TRBJ2-5; maybe TRBD2 (6 bases). This CDR3 has 11 amino acids. Trimming shortened V by 7 bases and J by 5 bases, and 11 bases separated the two germline ends. The germline gives CDR1 DFQATT, CDR2 SNEGSKA (reference sequence). DNA for the CDR3: TGCAGTGTGGGGGGAATGGAGACCCAGTACTTC. Residues: CSVGGMETQYF.

The J gene is TRBJ2-2, the V gene TRBV19; 8 bases agree with TRBD2. Germline CDR1 and CDR2: LNHDA and SQIVND (reference sequence). Trimming took 7 bases from V and 5 from J; bases not matched to a gene: 12. CDR3 length equals 16 residues. CDR3 sequence reads: CASIHRLAGRTGELFF. DNA for the CDR3: TGTGCCAGTATCCACCGGCTAGCGGGTCGAACCGGGGAGCTGTTTTTT.

This rearrangement joins TRBV6-6 to TRBJ2-7; possibly TRBD1 for D (6 bases). The V and J ends lost 4 bases and 6 bases respectively, with 10 bases between them. Germline loops: CDR1 MNHNY, CDR2 SVGAGI (reference sequence). This CDR3 has 12 residues. The CDR3 DNA sequence: TGTGCCAGCAGTTCCGGGACATCCGAGCAGTACTTC. The encoded protein is CASSSGTSEQYF.

The chain couples TRBV5-1 to TRBJ2-5, with 7 bases fitting TRBD1. Trimming removed 2 bases from V and 2 bases from J; junction bases left unmatched: 6. CDR1 and CDR2 from the germline V gene are SGHRS and YFSETQ. This CDR3 comprises 15 residues. Here the CDR3 DNA reads TGCGCCAGCAGCTTTTTGGACAGGCGACAAGAGACCCAGTACTTC. This codes for CASSFLDRRQETQYF. The full variable domain, completed using reference TRBV5-1 and TRBJ2-5, is KAGVTQTPRYLIKTRGQQVTLSCSPISGHRSVSWYQQTPGQGLQFLFEYFSETQRNKGNFPGRFSGRQFSNSRSEMNVSTLELGDSALYLCASSFLDRRQETQYFGPGTRLLVL.

In its sample, this clone was seen once. The gene calls are TRBV28 and TRBJ2-1; possibly TRBD2 for D (5 bases). The CDR3 has 13 residues. V lost 3 bases and J 8 bases, leaving 11 bases between the germline ends. Germline V CDR1 and CDR2: MDHEN, SYDVKM. The CDR3: CASSFRLRDEQFF. The DNA for the CDR3 is TGTGCCAGCAGTTTTAGATTGAGGGATGAGCAGTTCTTC.

The chain has TRBV28 and TRBJ2-7; D is possibly TRBD1 (5 bases). The CDR3 is 15 residues long. Trimming took off 4 bases at V and 6 bases at J, with 19 bases between the two ends. Germline values: CDR1 MDHEN, CDR2 SYDVKM. The CDR3 bases are TGTGCCAGCAGTTCTCATGTGGTAGGGGTGGGCGAGCAGTACGTC. Translated, it gives CASSSHVVGVGEQYV.

This clone was seen only once. The gene calls are TRBV10-3 and TRBJ2-1; 7 bases match TRBD1. The CDR3 has 17 amino acids. The V gene end was trimmed by 4 bases and the J gene end by 0 bases; junction bases not matched to a gene: 9. CDR1 ENHRY and CDR2 SYGVKD come from the germline V gene. In nucleotides, the CDR3 is TGTGCCATCAGTGGCGCCGGGACAGCTAGCTCCTACAATGAGCAGTTCTTC. It specifies CAISGAGTASSYNEQFF.

This chain joins TRBV7-2 and TRBJ1-2; D gene ambiguous. V was trimmed by 6 bases and J by 4 bases, leaving 15 bases between them. The length of the CDR3 is 14 residues. CDR1 is SGHTA, CDR2 FQGNSA, per germline. The CDR3 DNA follows: TGTGCCAGCAGGCGTAACCATGGGCTCTATGGCTACACCTTC. Translating gives CASRRNHGLYGYTF.

The V gene is TRBV28, the J gene TRBJ1-2; 10 bases line up with TRBD1. The CDR3 is 15 amino acids. With V trimmed by 6 bases and J by 7 bases, 11 bases remained unmatched. Per the germline V gene, CDR1 is MDHEN and CDR2 is SYDVKM. CDR3 sequence (DNA): TGTGCCAGCAGGCAAAATCCGGGACAGGGGTTTGGCTACACCTTC. It codes for CASRQNPGQGFGYTF.

This rearrangement joins TRBV19 to TRBJ2-1, with 8 bases fitting TRBD2. The CDR3 length is 15 residues. CDR1 LNHDA and CDR2 SQIVND come from the germline V gene (reference sequence). The J segment lost 6 bases and the V segment lost 6 bases, leaving 10 bases of the junction unmatched. Here the CDR3 DNA reads TGTGCCAGTAGCACCGGGGGGGCACCCTCCAATGAGCAGTTCTTC. It translates to CASSTGGAPSNEQFF.

The V call is TRBV28, the J call TRBJ1-2; tentative D call: TRBD1 (6 bases). Trimming removed 7 bases from V and 5 bases from J, with 17 bases in between. This CDR3 has 14 residues. The V gene's germline CDR1 is MDHEN and CDR2 SYDVKM. In nucleotides, the CDR3 is TGTGCCAGCACTCCCCAGGGGCGGAATTATGGCTACACCTTC. Amino acids: CASTPQGRNYGYTF.

This clone was recorded once. V is TRBV6-5 and J is TRBJ1-1, with D possibly matching TRBD1 (5 bases). V lost 2 bases and J lost 5, with 12 bases in between. The CDR3 sequence is 14 residues long. The V gene's germline CDR1 is MNHEY and CDR2 SVGAGI. The CDR3 protein is CASSYRSRGTEAFF. The CDR3 bases are TGTGCCAGCAGTTACCGCAGCCGGGGGACTGAAGCTTTCTTT.

The chain recombines TRBV5-1 with TRBJ2-1; 10 bases fit TRBD1. The CDR3 covers 14 residues. From germline, CDR1 is SGHRS and CDR2 YFSETQ. The V gene end was trimmed by 4 bases and the J gene end by 6 bases; junction bases not matched to a gene: 4. The CDR3 DNA reads TGCGCCAGCAGCCCGGGGGACAGGGGCAATGAGCAGTTCTTC. Its protein is CASSPGDRGNEQFF.